The 20 T cell receptor beta chains presented below share a single source sample, sequenced in a study of TIL therapy for anti-PD-1-resistant metastatic lung cancer. Sequencing used immunoSEQ v3. Measured with immunoSEQ multiplex PCR; TCRdb has only the in-frame clones, and not every one. The sample holds around 50,000 clones; more than 60% are singletons and the top ten take 1.5% to 2%. Time point meaning: pre-treatment sample, taken before nivolumab and TIL therapy. Sequencing was performed on blood, taken at baseline. These receptors were obtained from a person between 25 and 80 years old with non-small cell lung cancer.

The chain has TRBV28 and TRBJ1-3; unclear D gene. Germline CDR1 and CDR2: MDHEN and SYDVKM. The V end was cut by 3 bases, the J end by 1 base, with 10 bases between. This CDR3 is built from 15 residues. As DNA, the CDR3 is TGTGCCAGCAGTTTGGGCAGTGGATCTGGAAACACCATATATTTT. Translating it yields CASSLGSGSGNTIYF.

J is TRBJ1-1 and V is TRBV7-3; TRBD1 aligns across 9 bases. The CDR3 consists of 16 residues. From germline, CDR1 is SGHTA and CDR2 FQGTGA. The trim removed 3 bases at V and 0 bases at J, leaving 5 bases unmatched. The CDR3 loop is CASSFAGTGLNTEAFF. CDR3 DNA: TGTGCCAGCAGCTTTGCCGGGACAGGGCTGAACACTGAAGCTTTCTTT.

J is TRBJ1-3 and V is TRBV7-6; D is unclear. The germline CDR1 and CDR2 sequences are SGHVS and FNYEAQ. The CDR3 consists of 16 residues. V lost 1 base and J lost 1, with 11 bases in between. DNA of the CDR3: TGTGCCAGCAGCTTAGAGGGTTTTCGTTCTGGAAACACCATATATTTT. This sequence encodes CASSLEGFRSGNTIYF.

The rearrangement uses TRBV7-2 and TRBJ2-7, with D unclear. V lost 5 bases to trimming and J lost 0 bases, with 14 bases between them. Germline CDR1 is SGHTA and CDR2 is FQGNSA. The CDR3 has 15 residues. CDR3 coding DNA: TGTGCCAGCAGCCTCCGGTACCCCGGCTCCTACGAGCAGTACTTC. Its translation is CASSLRYPGSYEQYF. The complete variable domain, with remaining parts taken from reference TRBV7-2 and TRBJ2-7, reads GAGVSQSPSNKVTEKGKDVELRCDPISGHTALYWYRQSLGQGLEFLIYFQGNSAPDKSGLPSDRFSAERTGGSVSTLTIQRTQQEDSAVYLCASSLRYPGSYEQYFGPGTRLTVT.

J is TRBJ1-1 and V is TRBV27; weak D call: TRBD1 (6 bases). Trimming stripped 3 bases from V and 1 base from J, with 12 bases between. The CDR3 loop spans 15 amino acids. CDR1 is MNHEY, CDR2 SMNVEV, per germline (reference sequence). CDR3 in DNA: TGTGCCAGCAGTTTGTCGATGGGGGCGAACACTGAAGCTTTCTTT. Residues: CASSLSMGANTEAFF.

The genes are TRBV12-5 and TRBJ2-1; 10 bases align to TRBD1. The V and J ends lost 2 bases and 5 bases, in that order; junction bases with no gene match: 3. Germline V gene data show CDR1 as LGHNT and CDR2 as FRNRAP. This CDR3 spans 15 amino acids. The CDR3 protein is CASGLRQGAHNEQFF. The DNA of the CDR3 is TGTGCTAGTGGTTTGAGACAGGGGGCCCACAATGAGCAGTTCTTC. Variable domain in full (rest from reference TRBV12-5 and TRBJ2-1): DARVTQTPRHKVTEMGQEVTMRCQPILGHNTVFWYRQTMMQGLELLAYFRNRAPLDDSGMPKDRFSAEMPDATLATLKIQPSEPRDSAVYFCASGLRQGAHNEQFFGPGTRLTVL.

This chain links TRBV19 with TRBJ1-3, with a tentative D call TRBD1 (5 bases). V lost 7 bases and J 2 bases, leaving 12 bases between the germline ends. The germline V gene encodes CDR1 LNHDA and CDR2 SQIVND (reference sequence). This CDR3 is 14 amino acids long. Here the CDR3 reads CASTGSDTGNTIYF. DNA of the CDR3: TGTGCCAGTACCGGGTCGGACACTGGAAACACCATATATTTT.

The chain couples TRBV7-9 to TRBJ1-4, with 8 bases lining up with TRBD1. This CDR3 contains 15 residues. With V trimmed by 8 bases and J by 5 bases, 10 bases remained unmatched. Per the germline V gene, CDR1 is SEHNR and CDR2 is FQNEAQ (reference sequence). The CDR3 spells CASCDGGQANEKLFF. Here the CDR3 DNA reads TGTGCCAGCTGCGATGGGGGACAGGCAAATGAAAAACTGTTTTTT.

The genes are TRBV19 and TRBJ2-5; TRBD2 might be the D (6 bases). V was cut by 9 bases and J by 7 bases, with 9 bases left in between. The germline CDR1 and CDR2 sequences are LNHDA and SQIVND (reference sequence). CDR3 length equals 10 residues. The DNA for the CDR3 is TGTGCCAGCGGGGGAGGGACCCAGTACTTC. Encoded protein: CASGGGTQYF.

The chain has TRBV19 and TRBJ2-2; TRBD1 matches 7 bases. The germline gives CDR1 LNHDA, CDR2 SQIVND (reference sequence). This CDR3 is built from 18 residues. V shed 7 bases, J shed 5 bases, and the junction held 19 bases outside the gene matches. CDR3 amino acids: CASTSLDREPRGTGELFF. The DNA for the CDR3 is TGTGCCAGTACCTCTCTCGACAGGGAACCACGAGGGACCGGGGAGCTGTTTTTT.

This clone was detected only once. This sequence joins TRBV10-3 and TRBJ1-3; the D is unclear. The CDR3 is 11 residues long. The V end was cut by 6 bases, the J end by 4 bases, with 4 bases between. Germline V gene sequence: CDR1 ENHRY, CDR2 SYGVKD. CDR3 in DNA: TGTGCCATCAGAGGGGGAAACACCATATATTTT. Residues: CAIRGGNTIYF.

The V gene is TRBV29-1, the J gene TRBJ2-3, with no clear D. Germline loops: CDR1 SQVTM, CDR2 ANQGSEA. CDR3 size: 12 residues. Trimming took 1 base from V and 3 from J, leaving 5 bases between them. The CDR3 DNA follows: TGCAGCGTTGAAGTTGAGACAGATACGCAGTATTTT. Residues: CSVEVETDTQYF.

This clone was seen a few times. This chain links TRBV18 with TRBJ2-5, with D unresolved. Deletions cut 5 bases from V and 2 bases from J, with 3 bases between. The CDR3 loop spans 11 amino acids. CDR1 is KGHSH and CDR2 is LQKENI in the germline V gene. CDR3 sequence reads: CASSSQETQYF. CDR3 DNA sequence: TGTGCCAGCTCATCGCAAGAGACCCAGTACTTC.

A few counts support this clone. The chain is built from TRBV28 and TRBJ1-1; tentatively, D is TRBD1 (6 bases). Between the trimmed V and J ends, which lost 5 bases and 4 bases, there was a span of 17 bases. Germline V CDR1 and CDR2: MDHEN, SYDVKM. The CDR3 spans 15 residues. DNA of the CDR3: TGTGCCAGCAGTCCCGGGGCAGGGGTGGCCACTGAAGCTTTCTTT. Residues: CASSPGAGVATEAFF.

The rearrangement links TRBV20-1 to TRBJ2-4, with D uncertain. With the DNA end fitting TRBJ2-5 better, the J assignment may be wrong. CDR3 length equals 11 residues. The germline V gene has CDR1 DFQATT and CDR2 SNEGSKA (reference sequence). The CDR3 DNA follows: TGCAGTGCCCCATTGTCCGGGACCCAGTACTTC. Its protein is CSAPLSGTQYF.

This clone showed up just a few times. The chain carries TRBV7-2 and TRBJ2-7; D uncertain. Germline CDR1 and CDR2: SGHTA and FQGNSA. The CDR3 sequence is 15 residues long. The V end was cut by 4 bases, the J end by 3 bases, with 16 bases between. The CDR3 loop reads CASSSLRVSLYEQYF. CDR3 nucleotide sequence: TGTGCCAGCAGCTCACTCCGGGTCTCACTCTACGAGCAGTACTTC.

The V and J genes are TRBV12-1 and TRBJ2-2; the table's D gene call, TRBD1, was not cross checked with the DNA. TRBV12-1 is termed a pseudogene. The CDR3 is made up of 15 amino acids. The CDR3 DNA reads as TGTGCCAGCAGCCCCCAGGGGGGGAACACCGGGGAGCTGTTTTTT. This codes for CASSPQGGNTGELFF.

This chain links TRBV19 with TRBJ1-2, with 7 bases aligning to TRBD1. Unmatched junction bases numbered 11, after V lost 5 bases and J lost 5 bases. Looked up from germline, CDR1 is LNHDA and CDR2 is SQIVND (reference sequence). The CDR3 extends over 15 amino acids. The CDR3 loop reads CASSVTGTELYGYTF. CDR3 bases: TGTGCCAGTAGTGTAACCGGGACAGAACTATATGGCTACACCTTC.

This clone appeared a few times. For the CDR3, the DNA is TGTGCCAGCAGTCCCACCTACAGGGCTGGCTACACCTTC. Encoded protein: CASSPTYRAGYTF. The gene calls are TRBV28 and TRBJ1-2, with a tentative D call TRBD1 (6 bases). This CDR3 is 13 amino acids long. The germline gives CDR1 MDHEN, CDR2 SYDVKM. Trimming left V 5 bases short and J 7 bases short, with 14 bases between.

The chain carries TRBV7-6 and TRBJ2-7; 8 nucleotides agree with TRBD2. Germline values: CDR1 SGHVS, CDR2 FNYEAQ. The CDR3 runs to 16 residues. V gave up 3 bases and J gave up 0 bases; unmatched junction bases: 7. CDR3 sequence (DNA): TGTGCCAGCAGCTTCCGGGGGGGACGGAGCTCCTACGAGCAGTACTTC. Translation: CASSFRGGRSSYEQYF.